This record concerns one T cell receptor beta chain sequence. This entry is derived from a study of blood T cell repertoires in COVID-19. This CDR3 is built from 14 residues. Germline lookup yields CDR1 MDHEN and CDR2 SYDVKM. Trimming removed 6 bases at V and 6 bases at J, with 15 bases between. How the authors handled the data: Using reference gene primer amplification, nucleated cell counts were estimated. Clones were read by immunoSEQ multiplex PCR, and TCRdb kept only the in-frame ones, dropping some. V and J calls and clone size come straight from that table; D and trimming were deduced from the DNA. Of about 410,000 clones in the sample, roughly 90% were seen once.

The sequence came from a woman aged 35 to 49 with COVID-19, enrolled during active disease. The chain combines TRBV28 with TRBJ2-1; TRBD2 is a possible D gene (5 bases). Sequencing was done on a sample of peripheral blood. The CDR3 bases are TGTGCCAGCAGCCCGGCGGCGGGCCTCAATGAGCAGTTCTTC. Translated, it gives CASSPAAGLNEQFF. Complete variable domain (other parts from reference TRBV28 and TRBJ2-1): DVKVTQSSRYLVKRTGEKVFLECVQDMDHENMFWYRQDPGLGLRLIYFSYDVKMKEKGDIPEGYSVSREKKERFSLILESASTNQTSMYLCASSPAAGLNEQFFGPGTRLTVL.